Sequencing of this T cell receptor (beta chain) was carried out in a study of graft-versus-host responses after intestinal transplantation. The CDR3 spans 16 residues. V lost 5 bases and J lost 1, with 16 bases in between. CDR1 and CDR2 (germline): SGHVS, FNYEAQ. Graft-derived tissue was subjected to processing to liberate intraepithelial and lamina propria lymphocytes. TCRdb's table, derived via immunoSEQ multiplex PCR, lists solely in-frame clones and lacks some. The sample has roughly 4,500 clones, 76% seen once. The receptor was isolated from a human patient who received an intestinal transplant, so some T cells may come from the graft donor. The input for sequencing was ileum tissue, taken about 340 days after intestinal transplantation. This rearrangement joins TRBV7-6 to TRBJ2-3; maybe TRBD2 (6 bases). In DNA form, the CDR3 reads TGTGCCAGCAGCCTGGGGAGGTACGGTGGCACAGATACGCAGTATTTT. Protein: CASSLGRYGGTDTQYF.